The 26 T cell receptor beta chains given below trace back to one sample, sequenced in a study of beta chain features in type 1 diabetes (dated by TCRdb to 2016 to 2019). Paper-wide results and their limitations: Type 1 diabetes patients showed a moderate but significant shortening of TCRB CDR3 length in all four CD4+ subsets.

Libraries were built with the immunoSEQ multiplex PCR assay. The entire isolated RNA was reverse transcribed using the High Capacity cDNA Reverse Transcription Kit, and thus expressed TCRB transcripts were sequenced. TCRdb obtained this table from immuneACCESS and retained in-frame rearrangements with V and J assigned. These tables miss some clones; where compared with another copy, unresolved V genes account for less than half of the shortfall, and the remainder is unexplained. The sample records 550,000 to 850,000 clones, over 10% of which are singletons. Roughly 0.022% of the sample goes to the ten largest clones. Their cognate antigens are unknown. Sequencing was done on a sample of naive CD4+ T cells from blood. The cell subset or site label for this specimen denotes: true naive CD4+ T cells. The receptors were gathered from a man aged 18 to 35 with type 1 diabetes.

The chain is built from TRBV28 and TRBJ1-2; D is possibly TRBD1 (6 bases). The CDR3 totals 14 residues. Trimming left V 6 bases short and J 2 bases short, with 13 bases between. Germline CDR1 MDHEN, CDR2 SYDVKM. CDR3 residues: CASSPRGGNYGYTF. CDR3 DNA: TGTGCCAGCAGCCCTCGAGGGGGAAACTATGGCTACACCTTC.

The chain is built from TRBV7-2 and TRBJ1-2; 7 bases are a match to TRBD1. Per the germline V gene, CDR1 is SGHTA and CDR2 is FQGNSA. J was trimmed by 7 bases and V by 5 bases; bases with no gene match: 10. The CDR3 contains 14 residues. DNA of the CDR3: TGTGCCAGCAGCCTGGCCGGGACAGCGGGTGGCTACACCTTC. Translation: CASSLAGTAGGYTF.

The CDR3 bases are TGTGCCTGGAGTGGACAAACCTCTGGAAACACCATATATTTT. Translated: CAWSGQTSGNTIYF. J is TRBJ1-3 and V is TRBV30, with D uncertain. The germline V gene encodes CDR1 GTSNPN and CDR2 SVGIG (reference sequence). The CDR3 has 14 residues. Deletions cut 1 base from V and 0 bases from J, with 7 bases between.

The chain has TRBV7-9 and TRBJ1-2, with unresolved D. Trimming shortened V by 2 bases and J by 1 base, and 11 bases separated the two germline ends. Germline values: CDR1 SEHNR, CDR2 FQNEAQ (reference sequence). This CDR3 is 15 amino acids long. The CDR3: CASSLSSWGNYGYTF. The CDR3 DNA sequence: TGTGCCAGCAGCTTAAGTTCCTGGGGTAACTATGGCTACACCTTC.

This clone was found once. The CDR3 loop reads CASSFRGFNYGYTF. The CDR3 nucleotides read TGTGCCAGCAGTTTCAGGGGATTTAACTATGGCTACACCTTC. The V gene is TRBV11-2, the J gene TRBJ1-2, with a weak D call TRBD1 (6 bases). V was trimmed by 6 bases and J by 1 base, leaving 12 bases between them. In germline, CDR1 is SGHAT, CDR2 FQNNGV. CDR3 length equals 14 residues.

This clone was detected a few times. The chain employs TRBV7-2 and TRBJ1-2; D is unresolved. CDR3 length: 16 residues. The V gene lost 5 bases and the J gene lost 8 bases, with 24 bases spanning the gap. Germline V lookup: CDR1 SGHTA, CDR2 FQGNSA. CDR3 loop: CASSTSVADRVRGYTF. CDR3 in DNA: TGTGCCAGCAGCACCTCGGTAGCGGACCGCGTACGAGGCTACACCTTC. The full variable domain, with the rest looked up from reference TRBV7-2 and TRBJ1-2, is GAGVSQSPSNKVTEKGKDVELRCDPISGHTALYWYRQSLGQGLEFLIYFQGNSAPDKSGLPSDRFSAERTGGSVSTLTIQRTQQEDSAVYLCASSTSVADRVRGYTFGSGTRLTVV.

This clone was found a few times. The V call is TRBV7-9, the J call TRBJ2-4; D ambiguous. Trimming removed 3 bases at V and 10 bases at J, with 7 bases between. The CDR3 sequence is 11 residues long. Germline CDR1 and CDR2: SEHNR and FQNEAQ (reference sequence). The CDR3 reads CASSFIEIQYF. The CDR3 DNA follows: TGTGCCAGCAGCTTCATCGAGATTCAGTACTTC.

This clone was seen only a few times. The CDR3 is CASSPGRGLAGGTDTQYF. The CDR3 DNA is TGTGCCAGCAGCCCAGGGAGGGGACTAGCGGGAGGGACAGATACGCAGTATTTT. This chain connects TRBV5-4 to TRBJ2-3; TRBD2 matches 16 bases. In germline, CDR1 is SGHNT, CDR2 YYREEE (reference sequence). The CDR3 totals 18 residues. Trimming cost V 4 bases and J 3 bases; bases outside gene matches: 8.

The gene calls are TRBV21-1 and TRBJ2-7; the table's D gene call, TRBD1, was not cross checked with the DNA. TRBV21-1 is a pseudogene locus. This CDR3 contains 14 residues. The CDR3 spells CASTPGTGVYEQYF. In nucleotides, the CDR3 is TGTGCCAGCACTCCCGGGACAGGGGTTTACGAGCAGTACTTC.

This clone came up a few times. The rearrangement uses TRBV28 and TRBJ2-3; TRBD1 might be the D (5 bases). The CDR3 has 12 residues. V was trimmed by 6 bases and J by 10 bases, leaving 14 bases between them. Germline V gene data show CDR1 as MDHEN and CDR2 as SYDVKM. This CDR3 reads CASRGRVWAQYF. CDR3 DNA sequence: TGTGCCAGCAGGGGCAGGGTCTGGGCGCAGTATTTT. Based on the CDR3 plus reference TRBV28 and TRBJ2-3, the full variable domain is DVKVTQSSRYLVKRTGEKVFLECVQDMDHENMFWYRQDPGLGLRLIYFSYDVKMKEKGDIPEGYSVSREKKERFSLILESASTNQTSMYLCASRGRVWAQYFGPGTRLTVL.

The rearrangement links TRBV29-1 to TRBJ1-1; D may be TRBD1 (5 bases). With 4 bases removed from V and 1 base from J, the gap between germline ends came to 13 bases. CDR1 SQVTM and CDR2 ANQGSEA come from the germline V gene. The CDR3 runs 14 residues. CDR3 DNA sequence: TGCAGCGTTGTGGAGGGGACCGGGAACACTGAAGCTTTCTTT. It specifies CSVVEGTGNTEAFF.

The chain links TRBV25-1 to TRBJ1-1; weak D call: TRBD1 (6 bases). Germline lookup yields CDR1 MGHDK and CDR2 SYGVNS. Trimming pared 4 bases from V and 13 bases from J, leaving 28 bases between. CDR3 length: 16 residues. The CDR3 reads CASSAEGGPVPLKGFF. The CDR3 region has the DNA TGTGCCAGCAGTGCAGAGGGGGGGCCCGTTCCACTGAAGGGTTTCTTT.

A word on this clone: At the DNA level, this CDR3 is encoded by other sequences in the same sample as well. For the CDR3, the DNA is TGTGCCAGCAGCCGCAACACTGAAGCTTTCTTT. Protein sequence: CASSRNTEAFF. The gene calls are TRBV14 and TRBJ1-1, with D hard to call. V shed 4 bases and J shed 2 bases, with 2 bases lying between them. The length of the CDR3 is 11 residues. Germline loops: CDR1 SGHDN, CDR2 FVKESK.

This clone showed up just a few times. The same CDR3 also results from other DNA sequences found in this sample. The chain has TRBV7-9 and TRBJ1-1; maybe TRBD1 (5 bases). Per germline, CDR1 SEHNR and CDR2 FQNEAQ (reference sequence). This CDR3 is 14 amino acids long. Trimming left V 2 bases short and J 4 bases short, with 11 bases between. DNA of the CDR3: TGTGCCAGCAGCTTATTACAAGGGGCCACTGAAGCTTTCTTT. Its protein product is CASSLLQGATEAFF.

This clone was seen a handful of times. V and J are TRBV10-3 and TRBJ2-4; a possible D gene is TRBD1 (6 bases). Germline V gene sequence: CDR1 ENHRY, CDR2 SYGVKD. V was clipped by 7 bases and J by 11 bases, with 12 bases between them. The CDR3 extends over 11 amino acids. The CDR3 nucleotides are TGTGCCATCACCGGGACAACTTTTCAGTACTTC. This translates into CAITGTTFQYF.

The chain is built from TRBV2 and TRBJ2-5, with TRBD1 matching 11 bases. Germline CDR1 and CDR2: SNHLY and FYNNEI. V lost 8 bases and J lost 4; bases outside the gene matches: 6. There are 14 residues in the CDR3. CDR3 bases: TGTGCCAGCCTGGGACAGGGGGTGGGAGAGACCCAGTACTTC. It specifies CASLGQGVGETQYF.

The V and J genes are TRBV10-3 and TRBJ2-7, with 7 bases matching TRBD1. This CDR3 is 15 amino acids long. V lost 4 bases and J lost 5; bases outside the gene matches: 11. Looked up from germline, CDR1 is ENHRY and CDR2 is SYGVKD. Here the CDR3 reads CAISGTGTALNEQYF. CDR3 coding DNA: TGTGCCATCAGTGGGACCGGGACAGCCTTGAACGAGCAGTACTTC.

The chain uses TRBV27 and TRBJ2-7, with D maybe TRBD1 (5 bases). The CDR3 spans 15 residues. Per germline, CDR1 MNHEY and CDR2 SMNVEV (reference sequence). Trimming removed 7 bases at V and 0 bases at J, with 16 bases between. In DNA, the CDR3 is TGTGCCAGCACCACCGACAGCGTAGACTCCTACGAGCAGTACTTC. It yields the protein CASTTDSVDSYEQYF.

The rearrangement uses TRBV20-1 and TRBJ2-1; D call uncertain. V gave up 4 bases and J gave up 10 bases, with 11 bases separating them. CDR3 length equals 11 residues. The germline CDR1 and CDR2 sequences are DFQATT and SNEGSKA (reference sequence). This CDR3 reads CSAKGLSEQFF. CDR3 sequence (DNA): TGCAGTGCTAAAGGCCTTAGCGAGCAGTTCTTC.

This clone occurred a few times. The chain employs TRBV5-6 and TRBJ2-7; D gene unclear. Between the trimmed V and J ends, which lost 4 bases and 6 bases, there was a span of 8 bases. The CDR3 covers 11 residues. Germline V lookup: CDR1 SGHDT, CDR2 YYEEEE. The CDR3 region is CASSLVGEQYF. CDR3 DNA: TGTGCCAGCAGCCTGGTGGGCGAGCAGTACTTC.

This clone was recorded a few times. The chain links TRBV25-1 to TRBJ1-1; tentatively, D is TRBD1 (5 bases). The V and J ends lost 6 bases and 8 bases respectively, with 19 bases between them. This CDR3 region has 14 residues. Germline values: CDR1 MGHDK, CDR2 SYGVNS. Here the CDR3 DNA reads TGTGCCAGCAGCCACCCGGGGGACCCCTTCGAAGCTTTCTTT. Its translation: CASSHPGDPFEAFF. Combining the CDR3 with reference TRBV25-1 and TRBJ1-1 gives the whole variable domain EADIYQTPRYLVIGTGKKITLECSQTMGHDKMYWYQQDPGMELHLIHYSYGVNSTEKGDLSSESTVSRIRTEHFPLTLESARPSHTSQYLCASSHPGDPFEAFFGQGTRLTVV.

The V and J genes are TRBV6-4 and TRBJ2-3; D gene uncertain. From germline, CDR1 is MRHNA and CDR2 SNTAGT. The V gene lost 8 bases and the J gene lost 4 bases, with 10 bases spanning the gap. This CDR3 has 12 residues. The CDR3 is CASALYADTQYF. The DNA of the CDR3 is TGTGCCAGCGCCCTGTATGCAGATACGCAGTATTTT.

In its sample, this clone was seen a few times. The gene calls are TRBV15 and TRBJ2-2; a weak D match, TRBD1 (5 bases). Looked up from germline, CDR1 is LNHNV and CDR2 is YYDKDF (reference sequence). Trimming took 3 bases from V and 7 from J, leaving 9 bases between them. The CDR3 totals 13 residues. The CDR3 loop reads CATSRIGVGELFF. DNA for the CDR3: TGTGCCACCAGCAGGATAGGGGTCGGGGAGCTGTTTTTT.

This clone was seen more than once but under ten times. The chain combines TRBV29-1 with TRBJ2-5; 9 bases map to TRBD2. The V and J ends lost 5 bases and 9 bases, in that order; junction bases with no gene match: 13. The length of the CDR3 is 14 residues. Germline V gene data show CDR1 as SQVTM and CDR2 as ANQGSEA. The CDR3 spells CSVSGLASQRAQYF. DNA for the CDR3: TGCAGCGTTTCGGGACTAGCCTCCCAAAGGGCCCAGTACTTC.

The sample holds a few counts of this clone. The rearrangement links TRBV7-9 to TRBJ1-2, with 9 bases aligning to TRBD1. Losses at the gene ends were 0 bases for V and 8 bases for J; bases not matched to a gene: 7. Germline-derived CDR1 and CDR2 are SEHNR and FQNEAQ (reference sequence). The CDR3 is made up of 15 amino acids. The CDR3 sequence is CASSLAPQGAWGYTF. The CDR3 DNA reads as TGTGCCAGCAGCTTAGCTCCACAGGGGGCCTGGGGCTACACCTTC.

The chain is built from TRBV18 and TRBJ1-4; 9 positions match TRBD1. The CDR3 contains 15 residues. CDR1 and CDR2 from the germline V gene are KGHSH and LQKENI. J gave up 7 bases and V 4 bases, and 7 bases lay outside the gene matches. The CDR3 DNA follows: TGTGCCAGCTCACAACTAAAGGGACAGGGTGAAAAACTGTTTTTT. Its protein is CASSQLKGQGEKLFF. The full variable domain, completed using reference TRBV18 and TRBJ1-4, is NAGVMQNPRHLVRRRGQEARLRCSPMKGHSHVYWYRQLPEEGLKFMVYLQKENIIDESGMPKERFSAEFPKEGPSILRIQQVVRGDSAAYFCASSQLKGQGEKLFFGSGTQLSVL.